The next 17 T cell receptor beta chains were all read from a single sample in a study of human T cells and chemical hapten exposure. TCRdb ran MiXCR on the RACE reads and lists one entry per CDR3 protein. The sample carries around 380,000 distinct CDR3 sequences, around 5% recorded once. Time point described: patch test 1, 2 weeks after DPC sensitization. Treatment indicated: therapeutic diphenylcyclopropenone sensitization with weekly scalp DPC. The starting material was whole blood, obtained in connection with sensitization to the hapten diphenylcyclopropenone (DPC). These receptors all come from a woman aged 50 to 65 with alopecia areata. Some clones in this sample may be carry-over from other donors' samples.

The rearrangement uses TRBV20-1 and TRBJ1-5; the D gene is possibly TRBD1 (5 bases). Looked up from germline, CDR1 is DFQATT and CDR2 is SNEGSKA (reference sequence). Trimming removed 5 bases from V and 4 bases from J, with 15 bases in between. The CDR3 runs 14 residues. The CDR3 is CSARTGSRNQPQHF. In nucleotides, the CDR3 is TGCAGTGCTCGAACAGGATCGAGGAATCAGCCCCAGCATTTT.

This clonotype has ten or more counts. For the CDR3, the DNA is TGTGCCAGCAGTTTAGCAGGGACCGCCGCGCCCCAGCATTTT. Translated, it gives CASSLAGTAAPQHF. This sequence joins TRBV12-3 or TRBV12-4 and TRBJ1-5; D perhaps matches TRBD1 (5 bases). The germline V and J ends were trimmed by 0 bases and 9 bases, with 12 bases remaining between them. CDR3 length: 14 residues.

In this sample, this clonotype turned up many times. The V call is TRBV10-1, the J call TRBJ1-5, with 8 bases that match TRBD1. Per the germline V gene, CDR1 is WNHNN and CDR2 is SYGVQD (reference sequence). V shed 8 bases, J shed 0 bases, and the junction held 9 bases outside the gene matches. The CDR3 has 16 residues. The CDR3 is CASVGTGSYSNQPQHF. CDR3 sequence (DNA): TGCGCCAGCGTGGGGACAGGCTCCTATAGCAATCAGCCCCAGCATTTT.

This clonotype appeared many times. This chain links TRBV2 with TRBJ2-5, with 11 nucleotides matching TRBD2. From germline, CDR1 is SNHLY and CDR2 FYNNEI. This CDR3 region has 15 residues. V shed 5 bases and J 5 bases; nucleotides not matched to a gene: 7. The CDR3 region has the DNA TGTGCCAGCAGTCCGCAGACTAGCGGGGTGGAGACCCAGTACTTC. Amino acid sequence: CASSPQTSGVETQYF.

This clonotype has ten or more counts. This chain connects TRBV9 to TRBJ2-1; 10 bases match TRBD2. The V gene end was trimmed by 2 bases and the J gene end by 9 bases; junction bases not matched to a gene: 2. Germline-derived CDR1 and CDR2 are SGDLS and YYNGEE. The CDR3 is 13 residues long. The CDR3 spells CASSVTSGVEQFF. DNA of the CDR3: TGTGCCAGCAGCGTCACTAGCGGGGTTGAGCAGTTCTTC.

This clonotype came up many times. This chain connects TRBV13 to TRBJ1-1; D is perhaps TRBD1 (5 bases). The CDR3 runs to 17 residues. Germline V gene lookup returns CDR1 PRHDT and CDR2 FYEKMQ (reference sequence). V was clipped by 0 bases and J by 0 bases, with 14 bases between them. CDR3 in amino acids: CASSLGQAVRVNTEAFF. The DNA of the CDR3 is TGTGCCAGCAGCTTAGGCCAGGCTGTCAGGGTGAACACTGAAGCTTTCTTT.

This clonotype was recorded many times. The gene calls are TRBV4-2 and TRBJ1-2, with D perhaps TRBD1 (5 bases). The length of the CDR3 is 16 residues. V was trimmed by 4 bases and J by 4 bases, leaving 19 bases between them. Looked up from germline, CDR1 is LGHNA and CDR2 is YNFKEQ. CDR3 amino acids: CASSPRPGFGGYGYTF. The CDR3 nucleotides are TGTGCCAGCAGCCCGCGTCCAGGGTTTGGCGGCTATGGCTACACCTTC.

In its sample, this clonotype was seen many times. CDR3 nucleotide sequence: TGCAGTGCTAGTCGGCCGGCAATAGGGAGCAATCAGCCCCAGCATTTT. This encodes CSASRPAIGSNQPQHF. V is TRBV20-1 and J is TRBJ1-5; D remains ambiguous. CDR1 and CDR2 from the germline V gene are DFQATT and SNEGSKA (reference sequence). The CDR3 sequence is 16 residues long. V lost 3 bases and J lost 1, with 16 bases in between.

This clonotype was seen a handful of times. The chain has TRBV6-5 and TRBJ2-3; a possible D gene is TRBD2 (6 bases). This CDR3 has 15 amino acids. The V and J ends lost 7 bases and 2 bases respectively, with 16 bases between them. Germline V gene lookup returns CDR1 MNHEY and CDR2 SVGAGI. The CDR3, as DNA: TGTGCCAGCAAAACGGGCGGGGCGGACACAGATACGCAGTATTTT. The encoded protein is CASKTGGADTDTQYF.

This clonotype was counted ten times or more. The chain carries TRBV12-3 or TRBV12-4 and TRBJ1-1; D call uncertain. This CDR3 region has 13 residues. The V and J ends lost 3 bases and 4 bases respectively, with 9 bases between them. For the CDR3, the DNA is TGTGCCAGCAGTTTTGGCAAGGTCACTGAAGCTTTCTTT. As protein: CASSFGKVTEAFF.

In its sample, this clonotype was seen many times. V and J are TRBV7-2 and TRBJ1-2; 8 bases are a match to TRBD1. After removal of 1 base from V and 4 bases from J, the junction contained 5 bases not matched to a gene. The CDR3 extends over 15 amino acids. Germline V gene data show CDR1 as SGHTA and CDR2 as FQGNSA. For the CDR3, the DNA is TGTGCCAGCAGCTTAGACGACAGGGGTGCCTATGGCTACACCTTC. Translating it yields CASSLDDRGAYGYTF.

The CDR3 reads CASTRTSGINTGELFF. The CDR3 DNA follows: TGTGCCAGCACTAGGACTAGCGGTATAAACACCGGGGAGCTGTTTTTT. This chain joins TRBV9 and TRBJ2-2; TRBD2 matches 10 bases. CDR1 is SGDLS, CDR2 YYNGEE, per germline. The V segment lost 6 bases and the J segment 2 bases; nucleotides outside the gene matches: 7. The CDR3 sequence is 16 residues long.

The table lists this clonotype with many counts. The chain has TRBV12-3 or TRBV12-4 and TRBJ2-3, with 11 bases matching TRBD2. The CDR3 has 15 amino acids. Germline trimming cut 5 bases from V and 4 bases from J; bases unmatched to any gene: 5. The CDR3 sequence is CASSTSGSLADTQYF. The CDR3 DNA is TGTGCCAGCAGTACTAGCGGGAGTTTGGCAGATACGCAGTATTTT.

In this sample, this clonotype turned up many times. The chain carries TRBV29-1 and TRBJ2-3; TRBD2 might be the D (6 bases). Germline V CDR1 and CDR2: SQVTM, ANQGSEA. V lost 3 bases to trimming and J lost 2 bases, with 9 bases between them. The CDR3 has 13 amino acids. The CDR3 DNA follows: TGCAGCGTTGAGCGGGACCCCACAGATACGCAGTATTTT. Protein: CSVERDPTDTQYF.

The CDR3 protein is CASSVDPSGGAQETQYF. CDR3 DNA: TGTGCCAGCAGCGTAGATCCTAGCGGGGGGGCCCAGGAGACCCAGTACTTC. The chain uses TRBV9 and TRBJ2-5, with 12 bases aligning to TRBD2. The germline V gene has CDR1 SGDLS and CDR2 YYNGEE. V gave up 0 bases and J gave up 5 bases; unmatched junction bases: 8. The CDR3 is 17 amino acids.

The table lists this clonotype with many counts. The J gene is TRBJ2-2, the V gene TRBV29-1, with D unclear. Germline CDR1 and CDR2: SQVTM and ANQGSEA. Between the trimmed V and J ends, which lost 4 bases and 1 base, there was a span of 4 bases. The CDR3 is 12 amino acids. CDR3 sequence reads: CSVAGNTGELFF. In DNA, the CDR3 is TGCAGCGTTGCCGGGAACACCGGGGAGCTGTTTTTT.

This chain uses TRBV6-5 with TRBJ2-3, with D possibly TRBD2 on 7 matching bases. Trimming removed 3 bases from V and 2 bases from J, with 12 bases in between. Looked up from germline, CDR1 is MNHEY and CDR2 is SVGAGI. CDR3 length: 15 amino acids. CDR3 nucleotides: TGTGCCAGCAGTTATATGGCGGGGGCCACAGATACGCAGTATTTT. This translates into CASSYMAGATDTQYF.